Listed below are T cell receptor beta chains from one sample, sequenced in a study of T cell changes during pregnancy in multiple sclerosis. Data came from immunoSEQ multiplex PCR; TCRdb stores just in-frame clones and leaves some out. The repertoire includes 15,000 or so clones, roughly 93% of them detected once, and roughly 2.8% sits in the top ten. This specimen was peripheral blood, taken in the second trimester of pregnancy. The receptors stem from a female donor in good health, enrolled as a control in a pregnancy study. Each CDR3 is given with its conserved first and last residue. A D gene is named only where the DNA matches it firmly. Not all rows give a size; the values are once, few, many and, for expanded clones, a class.

TRBV5-1	TRBD1	TRBJ1-1	.	TGCGCCAGCAGCTACAATGACAGGGCCGGGGAAGCTTTCTTT	CASSYNDRAGEAFF
TRBV30	.	TRBJ1-2	.	TGTGCCTCTAATTCCGGGGGCTACACCTTC	CASNSGGYTF
TRBV5-1	.	TRBJ1-3	.	TGCGCCAGCAGTGTCAGTTCGGGTTTCTCTGGAAACACCATATATTTT	CASSVSSGFSGNTIYF
TRBV10-3	TRBD1	TRBJ1-2	.	TGTGCCATCAGTGAGGGGACAGGGCGCAACTATGGCTACACCTTC	CAISEGTGRNYGYTF
TRBV2	.	TRBJ2-1	once	TGTGCCAGCATAAGGGAGATCGAGCAGTTCTTC	CASIREIEQFF
TRBV28	TRBD2	TRBJ2-3	once	TGTGCCAGCAGTTCGACTAGCGGGAGTGACTTCGGGACAGATACGCAGTATTTT	CASSSTSGSDFGTDTQYF
TRBV6-4	.	TRBJ2-7	.	TGTGCCAGCAGTGACGGCGGAGTGGGGGCCGATACCTACGAGCAGTACTTC	CASSDGGVGADTYEQYF
TRBV28	TRBD2	TRBJ2-5	once	TGTGCCAGCCGAGAAGGACTAGCGGGAGGGCCGCAAGAGACCCAGTACTTC	CASREGLAGGPQETQYF
TRBV2	.	TRBJ1-4	.	TGTGCCAGCATCCTGGGTGAGGCTAATGAAAAACTGTTTTTT	CASILGEANEKLFF
TRBV5-1	TRBD1	TRBJ2-3	.	TGCGCCAGCGGCCCGGGACAGGGGGCGTGGGATACGCAGTATTTT	CASGPGQGAWDTQYF
TRBV7-9	.	TRBJ2-7	.	TGTGCCAGCAGCTTAGCCCCGGGCTACGAGCAGTACTTC	CASSLAPGYEQYF
TRBV6-4	.	TRBJ2-5	.	TGTGCCAGCAGTGAAGGGGGGGGACAAGAGACCCAGTACTTC	CASSEGGGQETQYF
TRBV4-3	.	TRBJ2-3	medium-sized	TGCGCCAGCAGCCAAGGACTAGAGGCAGATACGCAGTATTTT	CASSQGLEADTQYF
TRBV4-2	TRBD2	TRBJ2-7	once	TGTGCCAGCAGCCAGCGCGGGGGATCCTACGAGCAGTACTTC	CASSQRGGSYEQYF
TRBV7-9	.	TRBJ1-1	few	TGTGCCAGCAGCTTAGACAGGGAGGGAAACACTGAAGCTTTCTTT	CASSLDREGNTEAFF
TRBV11-3	.	TRBJ1-4	.	TGTGCCAGCAGCCCCCTCAACGAGGAGGCTAATGAAAAACTGTTTTTT	CASSPLNEEANEKLFF
TRBV7-2	TRBD2	TRBJ2-7	.	TGTGCCAGCAGCTTAGTTCCCTACCAAGCGGGAGGGCGTGGCGAGCAGTACTTC	CASSLVPYQAGGRGEQYF
TRBV5-5	TRBD1	TRBJ1-2	once	TGTGCCAGCAGCCCCGGGACAGCTCGTCTCTATTATGGCTACACCTTC	CASSPGTARLYYGYTF
TRBV6-1	TRBD1	TRBJ1-4	.	TGTGCCAGCAGTAACCGGGACAGACTTAATGAAAAACTGTTTTTT	CASSNRDRLNEKLFF
TRBV11-2	.	TRBJ1-1	.	TGTGCCAGCAGCTTAGATCAGCGGGGCCCGAACACTGAAGCTTTCTTT	CASSLDQRGPNTEAFF
TRBV13	TRBD1	TRBJ2-7	.	TGTGCCAGCAGCTTAAAAGGACAGGATCCCTACGAGCAGTACTTC	CASSLKGQDPYEQYF
TRBV4-3	TRBD1	TRBJ2-7	once	TGCGCCAGCAGCCAGGGGACCCCGGGACAGGGGGTTTACGAGCAGTACTTC	CASSQGTPGQGVYEQYF
TRBV29-1	TRBD1	TRBJ1-4	.	TGCAGCGTTGAAGGTCCGGGACAGCCTAATGAAAAACTGTTTTTT	CSVEGPGQPNEKLFF
TRBV7-9	TRBD1	TRBJ1-4	.	TGTGCCAGCAGCTTATCAGGGGGAGGTGAAAAACTGTTTTTT	CASSLSGGGEKLFF